This section outlines one T cell receptor (beta chain) sequence together with its context. Its target is not known. The CDR3 consists of 16 residues. With 2 bases clipped from V and 3 bases from J, the junction kept 4 bases outside the gene matches. Germline CDR1 is SGHAT and CDR2 is FQNNGV. This sample is part of a study of shared clonotypes between healthy human individuals. Overall study findings and caveats: Only blood samples were collected, and tissue repertoires likely differ. Among the subsets, naive ones generally showed larger estimated richness than memory ones.

The deep-level immunoSEQ assay was used. TCRdb's table, derived via immunoSEQ multiplex PCR, lists solely in-frame clones and lacks some. The repertoire includes about 2.1 million clones, about 93% of them detected once, and roughly 1.7% sits in the top ten. Naive CD8 cells, CD45RO-negative and positively selected for CCR7, excluded terminally differentiated effector memory CD45RA+ cells. The clonotype was recovered from a young man in good health. Some clones in this sample may be carry-over from other donors' samples. The V gene is TRBV11-2, the J gene TRBJ2-1, with 10 bases matching TRBD2. The sequencing sample was made of naive CD8+ T cells from PBMCs. This chain's CDR3 is CASSLITSGDYNEQFF. CDR3 bases: TGTGCCAGCAGCTTAATTACTAGCGGGGACTACAATGAGCAGTTCTTC.